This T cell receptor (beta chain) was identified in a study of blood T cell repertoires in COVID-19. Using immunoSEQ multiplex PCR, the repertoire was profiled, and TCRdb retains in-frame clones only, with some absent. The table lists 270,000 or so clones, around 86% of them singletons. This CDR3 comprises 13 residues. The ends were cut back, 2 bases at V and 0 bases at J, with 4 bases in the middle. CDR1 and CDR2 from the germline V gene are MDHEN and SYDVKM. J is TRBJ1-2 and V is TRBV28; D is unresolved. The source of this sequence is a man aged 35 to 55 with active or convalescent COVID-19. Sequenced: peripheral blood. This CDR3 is CASSLPTNYGYTF. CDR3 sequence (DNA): TGTGCCAGCAGTTTACCAACTAACTATGGCTACACCTTC.